Described below is a single T cell receptor (beta chain) sequence and its context. In the original processing: Estimation of nucleated cell counts relied on the amplification of reference gene primers. Sequenced by immunoSEQ multiplex PCR; TCRdb stores in-frame clones only, minus some. That table supplies the V and J calls and clone size; D and trimming were determined from the DNA. The table shows a few hundred thousand clones, with 88% occurring only once. V lost 2 bases to trimming and J lost 4 bases; unmatched junction nucleotides: 9. This CDR3 has 16 amino acids. From germline, CDR1 is GTSNPN and CDR2 SVGIG (reference sequence). This specimen belongs to a study of blood T cell repertoires in COVID-19. Turning to the study itself: The study drew acute and convalescent COVID-19 samples from the United States, Italy and Spain. In each case, the material was cDNA or gDNA derived from T cells, B-cell-depleted T cells, or PBMCs.

The chain recombines TRBV30 with TRBJ1-5; 9 positions agree with TRBD1. Sample: peripheral blood. The TCR was taken from a woman aged 30 to 39 with acute or convalescent COVID-19. The CDR3 loop reads CAWSPDRGTGNQPQHF. The CDR3 DNA is TGTGCCTGGAGTCCAGACCGGGGGACAGGGAATCAGCCCCAGCATTTT.